This entry features one TCR beta chain sequence. Antigen unknown. The V and J ends lost 4 bases and 5 bases respectively, with 12 bases between them. There are 14 residues in the CDR3. Germline lookup yields CDR1 ENHRY and CDR2 SYGVKD. The entry originates in a study of naive and memory T cell subsets. Overall study findings and caveats: Naive repertoires, especially CD8, held a few larger clonotypes, possibly memory cells re-expressing CD45RA.

An equimolar mix of two oligonucleotides served as the beta constant-region primer for TRBC1 and TRBC2. TCRdb independently ran MiXCR on the UMI-ligation and nested PCR reads; one entry per CDR3 protein. The sample holds 120,000 to 150,000 distinct CDR3 sequences; over 15% are singletons and the top ten take 0.14%. The clonotype was recovered from a human donor in good health. The rearrangement uses TRBV10-3 and TRBJ2-1, with D tentatively TRBD1 (5 bases). Sequencing was done on a sample of naive CD4+ T cells from blood. The CDR3 coding sequence is TGTGCCATCAGTGTTGACTGGACAAACAATGAGCAGTTCTTC. Its protein is CAISVDWTNNEQFF.